This T cell receptor beta chain was observed in a study of blood T cells in healthy people across ages. Germline V gene data show CDR1 as SEHNR and CDR2 as FQNEAQ (reference sequence). The length of the CDR3 is 13 residues. Trimming cost V 5 bases and J 7 bases, with 12 bases left between them. It was with a sample-barcoded 5' primer and a J-beta primer mix that a second PCR of roughly 7 to 12 cycles was run. TCRdb fed the 5' RACE reads into MiXCR, producing one record per CDR3 protein. The sample lists around 1.5 million distinct CDR3 sequences, about 40% seen once, with roughly 8.2% in the top ten.

Sequencing was carried out using blood. The chain recombines TRBV7-9 with TRBJ2-1; D possibly corresponds to TRBD1 (6 bases). This clonotype was obtained from a young woman in good health. The CDR3 coding sequence is TGTGCCAGCAGCCTCAGACAGGATAATGAGCAGTTCTTC. It encodes CASSLRQDNEQFF.